The TCR beta chain under discussion was sequenced for a study of Ad26.COV2.S vaccination and SARS-CoV-2 variants. V gave up 1 base and J gave up 8 bases, with 14 bases separating them. The germline V gene has CDR1 MNHNS and CDR2 SASEGT. CDR3 length: 15 residues. Data came from immunoSEQ multiplex PCR; TCRdb stores just in-frame clones and leaves some out. The sample includes 380,000 or so clones, about four fifths of them seen just once. Treatment in this sample: around 19 received Ad26.COV2.S at low or high dose, single or two shots; 5 received placebo; per-sample allocation not given. All samples were drawn on day 63, counting from the first vaccine or placebo injection.

J is TRBJ1-4 and V is TRBV6-1; D is possibly TRBD1 (5 bases). This receptor was obtained from a person between 18 and 65 years old who received the Ad26.COV2.S COVID-19 vaccine or a placebo. This specimen was peripheral blood, taken in a trial of Ad26.COV2.S vaccine versus placebo. CDR3 coding DNA: TGTGCCAGCAGTGAAGGTACCGGGGCCAGCGAAAAACTGTTTTTT. It yields the protein CASSEGTGASEKLFF.